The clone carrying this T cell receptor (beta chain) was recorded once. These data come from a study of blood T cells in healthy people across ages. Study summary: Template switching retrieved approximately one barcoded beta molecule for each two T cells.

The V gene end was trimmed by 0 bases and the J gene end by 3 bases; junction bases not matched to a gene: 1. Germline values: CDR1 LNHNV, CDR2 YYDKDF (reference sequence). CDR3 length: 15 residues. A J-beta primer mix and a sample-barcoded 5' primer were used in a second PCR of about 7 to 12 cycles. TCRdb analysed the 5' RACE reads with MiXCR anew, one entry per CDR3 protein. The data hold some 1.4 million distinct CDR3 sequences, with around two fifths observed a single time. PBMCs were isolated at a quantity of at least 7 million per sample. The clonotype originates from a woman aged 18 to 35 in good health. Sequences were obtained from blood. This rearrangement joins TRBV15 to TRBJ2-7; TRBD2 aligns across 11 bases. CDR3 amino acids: CATSRDGTSGYEQYF. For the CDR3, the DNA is TGTGCCACCAGCAGAGACGGGACTAGCGGCTACGAGCAGTACTTC.